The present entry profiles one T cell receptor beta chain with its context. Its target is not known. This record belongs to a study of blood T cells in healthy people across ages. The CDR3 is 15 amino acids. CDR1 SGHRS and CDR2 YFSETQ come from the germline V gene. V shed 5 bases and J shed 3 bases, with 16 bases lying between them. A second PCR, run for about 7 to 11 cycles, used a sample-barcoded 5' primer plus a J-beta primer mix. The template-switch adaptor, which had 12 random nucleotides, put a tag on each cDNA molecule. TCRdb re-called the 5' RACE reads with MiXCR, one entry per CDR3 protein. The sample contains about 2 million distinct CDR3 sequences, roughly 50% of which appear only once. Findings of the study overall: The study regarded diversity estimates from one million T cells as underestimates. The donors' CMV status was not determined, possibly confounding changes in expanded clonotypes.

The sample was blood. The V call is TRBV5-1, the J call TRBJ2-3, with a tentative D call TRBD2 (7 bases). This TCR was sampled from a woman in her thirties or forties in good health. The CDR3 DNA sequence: TGCGCCAGCAGGGGGGGGGCTAGCGAGACAGATACGCAGTATTTT. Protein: CASRGGASETDTQYF.